The 9 T cell receptor beta chains below come from one sample, sequenced in a study of blood T cell repertoires in COVID-19. Some clones are missing from TCRdb's copy, which holds only in-frame ones; the method was immunoSEQ multiplex PCR. The data contain 200,000 to 250,000 clones, about 84% of them singletons. The sample taken for sequencing was PBMCs or T cells enriched from blood (not recorded which). These receptors were obtained from a man in his 60s who had recovered from COVID-19.

This chain connects TRBV7-9 to TRBJ2-7, with D unclear. Germline V gene lookup returns CDR1 SEHNR and CDR2 FQNEAQ (reference sequence). Trimming removed 3 bases at V and 6 bases at J, with 9 bases between. There are 12 residues in the CDR3. DNA for the CDR3: TGTGCCAGCAGCTTTATTGCTAGCGAGCAGTACTTC. This translates into CASSFIASEQYF.

Regarding this clone: An end of the junction does not agree with germline; a read error may underlie this. The gene calls are TRBV7-2 and TRBJ2-1; 8 bases map to TRBD2. The CDR3 spans 15 residues. The germline V gene encodes CDR1 SGHTA and CDR2 FQGNSA. CDR3 sequence: CASSLAGGAVNEQFF. CDR3 DNA sequence: TGTGCCAGCAGCCTAGCCGGGGGGGCTGTCAATGAGCAGTTCTTC.

The genes are TRBV19 and TRBJ2-1, with TRBD1 matching over 10 bases. J lost 8 bases, V lost 0 bases, and 4 bases had no gene match. The germline V gene has CDR1 LNHDA and CDR2 SQIVND (reference sequence). The CDR3 is made up of 15 amino acids. As DNA, the CDR3 is TGTGCCAGTAGTATAGAAGGGGGGACAGGGGATGAGCAGTTCTTC. This translates into CASSIEGGTGDEQFF.

J is TRBJ1-3 and V is TRBV15; 7 bases are shared with TRBD1. Trimming removed 3 bases from V and 4 bases from J; junction bases left unmatched: 6. The CDR3 loop spans 15 amino acids. Germline V lookup: CDR1 LNHNV, CDR2 YYDKDF (reference sequence). For the CDR3, the DNA is TGTGCCACCAGCAGCCTGACAGGGTTGGGAAACACCATATATTTT. Amino acid sequence: CATSSLTGLGNTIYF.

Regarding this clone: At one of its ends the junction is not consistent with the germline gene, which may arise from a read error. V usage is TRBV6-6 and J usage is TRBJ1-2; perhaps TRBD1 as D (6 bases). Germline-derived CDR1 and CDR2 are MNHNY and SVGAGI (reference sequence). This CDR3 is built from 10 residues. As DNA, the CDR3 is TGTGCCAGCAGTGCCGGGACAATTCACTTC. Its protein product is CASSAGTIHF.

In DNA, the CDR3 is TGTGCCACCAGTGATGGCCCCTACCAAGAGACCCAGTACTTC. Protein: CATSDGPYQETQYF. This rearrangement joins TRBV24-1 to TRBJ2-5; D is unclear. V was clipped by 3 bases and J by 0 bases, with 7 bases between them. CDR3 length: 14 residues. Germline V CDR1 and CDR2: KGHDR, SFDVKD.

The rearrangement links TRBV7-2 to TRBJ2-1, with D hard to call. V lost 5 bases and J lost 0, with 8 bases in between. Per the germline V gene, CDR1 is SGHTA and CDR2 is FQGNSA. The CDR3 loop spans 14 amino acids. CDR3 protein: CASSPLSSYNEQFF. The CDR3 bases are TGTGCCAGCAGCCCCCTCAGCTCCTACAATGAGCAGTTCTTC.

In DNA form, the CDR3 reads TGCGCCAGCAGCTTCGACGGACAGGGCTACGAGCAGTACTTC. Its protein is CASSFDGQGYEQYF. The V call is TRBV5-1, the J call TRBJ2-7; 8 nucleotides line up with TRBD1. Germline V gene sequence: CDR1 SGHRS, CDR2 YFSETQ. The CDR3 has 14 amino acids. Trimming took 2 bases from V and 3 from J; bases not matched to a gene: 4.

The V and J genes are TRBV24-1 and TRBJ2-3; maybe TRBD1 (5 bases). V dropped 4 bases and J dropped 1 base, with 5 bases sitting between them. The CDR3 has 13 amino acids. The V gene's germline CDR1 is KGHDR and CDR2 SFDVKD. The CDR3 sequence is CATSDRGTDTQYF. CDR3 bases: TGTGCCACCAGTGACAGGGGCACAGATACGCAGTATTTT.